Sequencing of this T cell receptor (beta chain) was carried out in a study of blood T cells in healthy people across ages. Study-wide points: Per million T cells, the diversity of TCR beta decreased roughly linearly as age advanced.

Staff drew roughly 10 milliliters of peripheral blood from each donor. A J-beta primer mix and a sample-barcoded 5' primer were used in a second PCR of roughly 7 to 12 cycles. TCRdb re-analysed the 5' RACE reads in MiXCR, keeping a single row per CDR3 protein. The sample includes hundreds of thousands of distinct CDR3 sequences, 52% of them seen just once. V lost 3 bases and J 0 bases, leaving 7 bases between the germline ends. The CDR3 loop spans 14 amino acids. Germline values: CDR1 LGHNA, CDR2 YNFKEQ. With regard to this clonotype: Its cognate antigen is unknown.

The TCR sequence derives from a woman older than 75 in good health. The gene calls are TRBV4-2 and TRBJ2-3; no clear D. The sequenced sample consisted of blood. The CDR3 loop reads CASSQASSTDTQYF. The CDR3 nucleotides are TGTGCCAGCAGCCAGGCCTCTAGCACAGATACGCAGTATTTT.